Included here is one T cell receptor (beta chain) sequence, with context. Its matching antigen is unknown. This sample was included in a study of cytomegalovirus exposure and HLA in healthy donors. Study-wide points: Researchers reported in a later analysis that a missense DCLRE1C variant was tied to TCR beta V- and J-gene trimming. An analysis was carried out at a later point. It showed that HLA-associated TCR beta chains were more clonally expanded than equally common non-associated chains.

PCR employed 60 Vbeta and 13 Jbeta primers. Using immunoSEQ multiplex PCR, the repertoire was profiled, and TCRdb retains in-frame clones only, with some absent. The sample holds under 200,000 clones, around four fifths seen once. CDR3 length: 14 residues. The ends lost 5 bases at V and 6 bases at J; junction bases unmatched: 9. Germline loops: CDR1 MNHEY, CDR2 SMNVEV (reference sequence). Sequenced sample: PBMCs. The chain carries TRBV27 and TRBJ1-1; 7 positions match TRBD1. This clonotype originated in a woman between 50 and 59 years old in good health and CMV-seronegative. The CDR3 sequence: CASSDRVSGAEAFF. The CDR3 nucleotides read TGTGCCAGCAGTGACAGGGTGTCGGGGGCTGAAGCTTTCTTT.